The 20 T cell receptor beta chains below come from one sample, sequenced in a study of T cell repertoires in cytomegalovirus infection. Which antigens these TCRs recognize remains unknown. One entry per CDR3 protein results from TCRdb running MiXCR on the reads. The sample records 340,000 or so distinct CDR3 sequences, just under 25% being singletons. The input for sequencing was cultured PBMCs, taken from culture after CMV antigen stimulation. The origin of the receptors is a human donor in good health (CMV status not recorded). Some clones in this sample may be carry-over from other donors' samples.

CDR3 loop: CASSLRGSDEQFF. In DNA form, the CDR3 reads TGTGCCAGCAGCTTGCGGGGTAGTGATGAGCAGTTCTTC. The chain employs TRBV5-4 and TRBJ2-1; TRBD2 might be the D (5 bases). V shed 1 base and J shed 8 bases, with 10 bases lying between them. Germline CDR1 reads SGHNT; CDR2 reads YYREEE (reference sequence). The CDR3 loop spans 13 amino acids.

There are many counts of this clonotype. The rearrangement links TRBV19 to TRBJ1-2; D call uncertain. V shed 7 bases and J shed 4 bases, with 16 bases lying between them. CDR3 size: 14 residues. The germline V gene has CDR1 LNHDA and CDR2 SQIVND (reference sequence). The CDR3 DNA sequence: TGTGCCAGTATTGACCCATCCGGGATCTATGGCTACACCTTC. Amino acids: CASIDPSGIYGYTF.

This clonotype has at least ten counts. This rearrangement joins TRBV12-3 or TRBV12-4 to TRBJ1-6; the D is unclear. This CDR3 spans 14 amino acids. V was pared by 2 bases and J by 7 bases, with 9 bases between. In DNA, the CDR3 is TGTGCCAGCAGTTTAAACAGCTTCAATTCACCCCTCCACTTT. Translation gives CASSLNSFNSPLHF.

V usage is TRBV12-3 or TRBV12-4 and J usage is TRBJ1-2; tentatively, D is TRBD1 (6 bases). The V end was cut by 6 bases, the J end by 3 bases, with 11 bases between. The length of the CDR3 is 13 residues. The CDR3 coding sequence is TGTGCCAGCAGCCTGGACAGCCACTATGGCTACACCTTC. Its translation is CASSLDSHYGYTF.

This clonotype has ten or more counts. The gene calls are TRBV19 and TRBJ1-5; TRBD1 matches at 7 bases. CDR3 size: 13 residues. V shed 6 bases and J 7 bases; nucleotides not matched to a gene: 6. Germline lookup yields CDR1 LNHDA and CDR2 SQIVND (reference sequence). CDR3 protein: CASRRQGQQPQHF. In nucleotides, the CDR3 is TGTGCCAGTAGGAGACAGGGACAGCAGCCCCAGCATTTT.

A few counts support this clonotype. The CDR3 here is CASSHGLAGGEQFF. The CDR3 DNA reads as TGCGCCAGCAGCCACGGACTAGCGGGAGGTGAGCAGTTCTTC. The chain combines TRBV4-1 with TRBJ2-1; TRBD2 agrees at 14 bases. J lost 9 bases, V lost 3 bases, and 1 base had no gene match. Per germline, CDR1 MGHRA and CDR2 YSYEKL. The CDR3 has 14 residues.

The CDR3 coding sequence is TGTGCCACCAGTGACGAGGGACTAGGTGTCCATGAGCAGTTCTTC. Its translation: CATSDEGLGVHEQFF. This chain connects TRBV24-1 to TRBJ2-1; 8 nucleotides agree with TRBD2. The V segment lost 4 bases and the J segment 8 bases; nucleotides outside the gene matches: 9. Germline V gives CDR1 KGHDR, CDR2 SFDVKD. The CDR3 totals 15 residues.

In this sample, this clonotype turned up a few times. V gene TRBV7-9 combines with J gene TRBJ2-7; D perhaps matches TRBD2 (6 bases). The CDR3 contains 14 residues. Germline V gene lookup returns CDR1 SEHNR and CDR2 FQNEAQ (reference sequence). V was pared by 0 bases and J by 6 bases, with 12 bases between. Here the CDR3 DNA reads TGTGCCAGCAGCTTAGCGCGGGGATTCCTCGAGCAGTACTTC. It is translated as CASSLARGFLEQYF.

The CDR3 DNA sequence: TGTGCCAGCAGCTCCCCGAGGAGCGGGAGAGGTTCCCACAATGAGCAGTTCTTC. This sequence encodes CASSSPRSGRGSHNEQFF. The rearrangement uses TRBV7-6 and TRBJ2-1; TRBD2 matches 8 bases. The CDR3 extends over 18 amino acids. Germline V gives CDR1 SGHVS, CDR2 FNYEAQ. The ends lost 4 bases at V and 5 bases at J; junction bases unmatched: 16.

This clonotype came up many times. The chain links TRBV7-2 to TRBJ2-5; 7 bases map to TRBD2. V was pared by 5 bases and J by 3 bases, with 6 bases of the junction left unmatched. Germline assignment: CDR1 SGHTA and CDR2 FQGNSA. CDR3 length: 14 amino acids. The CDR3 reads CASSVGTTKETQYF. In DNA, the CDR3 is TGTGCCAGCAGCGTCGGGACTACAAAAGAGACCCAGTACTTC.

The rearrangement uses TRBV19 and TRBJ2-1; unclear D gene. The germline V gene has CDR1 LNHDA and CDR2 SQIVND (reference sequence). V lost 2 bases to trimming and J lost 6 bases, with 14 bases between them. CDR3 length: 15 residues. CDR3 loop: CASSIRDLLGNEQFF. CDR3 coding DNA: TGTGCCAGTAGTATAAGAGACCTGTTGGGCAATGAGCAGTTCTTC.

In this sample, this clonotype turned up a few times. The chain couples TRBV6-2 or TRBV6-3 to TRBJ1-4; possibly TRBD1 for D (5 bases). The CDR3 consists of 13 residues. The V and J ends lost 7 bases and 2 bases respectively, with 8 bases between them. CDR1 MNHEY and CDR2 SVGEGT come from the germline V gene. CDR3 in amino acids: CASKEGTNEKLFF. The CDR3 DNA reads TGTGCCAGCAAGGAGGGGACTAATGAAAAACTGTTTTTT.

The rearrangement links TRBV12-3 or TRBV12-4 to TRBJ2-1; TRBD2 matches 8 bases. The CDR3 extends over 16 amino acids. The V gene end was trimmed by 7 bases and the J gene end by 4 bases; junction bases not matched to a gene: 12. The CDR3 sequence is CASKGQTSEAYNEQFF. In DNA, the CDR3 is TGTGCCAGCAAGGGGCAGACTAGCGAAGCTTACAATGAGCAGTTCTTC.

In its sample, this clonotype was seen once. A much larger clone is a single base away; this may be a read error. This chain joins TRBV7-9 and TRBJ2-7, with D possibly being TRBD1 (5 bases). CDR3 length: 15 amino acids. Germline CDR1 reads SEHNR; CDR2 reads FQNEAQ (reference sequence). As DNA, the CDR3 is TGTGCCAGCAACTTACTGGGCGGACAAGCCTACGAGCAGTACGTC. Translated, it gives CASNLLGGQAYEQYV.

This clonotype was seen only a few times. The CDR3 is CASSQDWTYDTQYF. CDR3 sequence (DNA): TGTGCCAGCAGTCAAGACTGGACATACGATACGCAGTATTTT. The J gene is TRBJ2-3, the V gene TRBV12-3 or TRBV12-4; D might be TRBD1 (5 bases). There are 14 residues in the CDR3. The V end lost 5 bases, the J end lost 6 bases, and 15 bases lay between the germline ends.

V and J are TRBV20-1 and TRBJ2-5; possibly TRBD2 for D (6 bases). The CDR3 sequence is 11 residues long. V was trimmed by 3 bases and J by 5 bases, leaving 7 bases between them. Germline V lookup: CDR1 DFQATT, CDR2 SNEGSKA (reference sequence). The CDR3 is CSASREETQYF. The CDR3 DNA follows: TGCAGTGCTAGCCGGGAGGAGACCCAGTACTTC.

This clonotype was observed many times. The V and J genes are TRBV7-4 and TRBJ2-3, with 12 bases aligning to TRBD2. CDR1 and CDR2 from the germline V gene are SGHVT and SQSDAQ. This CDR3 is 21 amino acids long. The trim removed 1 base at V and 7 bases at J, leaving 21 bases unmatched. For the CDR3, the DNA is TGTGCCAGCAGCTTAGATTGGGTACCGGGACTAGCGGGCCGAGCGTGGTATACGCAGTATTTT. Its translation: CASSLDWVPGLAGRAWYTQYF.

This clonotype has just a few counts. This chain joins TRBV28 and TRBJ1-2; perhaps TRBD1 as D (5 bases). The CDR3 is 15 amino acids. Per germline, CDR1 MDHEN and CDR2 SYDVKM. The V gene lost 6 bases and the J gene lost 1 base, with 15 bases spanning the gap. This CDR3 is CASRVPGGVNYGYTF. CDR3 coding DNA: TGTGCCAGCAGAGTCCCGGGAGGGGTTAACTATGGCTACACCTTC.

This clonotype showed up many times. The genes are TRBV7-2 and TRBJ2-4, with D perhaps matching TRBD1 or TRBD2 (5 bases each). Germline V lookup: CDR1 SGHTA, CDR2 FQGNSA. The CDR3 runs to 15 residues. V was clipped by 1 base and J by 8 bases, with 15 bases between them. Here the CDR3 reads CASSLGTGPGDIQYF. The CDR3 bases are TGTGCCAGCAGCTTAGGAACGGGGCCCGGGGACATTCAGTACTTC.

This clonotype was seen a few times. The CDR3 is CASNRQGSVYEQYF. Here the CDR3 DNA reads TGTGCCAGCAACAGACAGGGGAGTGTCTACGAGCAGTACTTC. V is TRBV6-1 and J is TRBJ2-7; 8 bases fit TRBD1. Trimming took 7 bases from V and 3 from J; bases not matched to a gene: 8. This CDR3 has 14 amino acids. Germline-derived CDR1 and CDR2 are MNHNS and SASEGT.